The clone carrying this TCR beta chain has just a few counts. Its antigen is currently unknown. This sample was taken from a study of blood T cells in healthy people across ages. Whole-study results and caveats: The lack of PBMC sorting stopped any conclusive naive versus antigen-experienced comparison.

Sample-barcoded 5' priming and a J-beta primer mix drove a second PCR of about 6 to 12 cycles. Each cDNA molecule received a tag from a template-switch adaptor that had 12 random nucleotides. A single record per CDR3 protein comes from TCRdb applying MiXCR to the 5' RACE reads. The table lists 550,000 to 600,000 distinct CDR3 sequences, 25% to 30% of them singletons, with less than 20% in the top ten. V lost 3 bases and J lost 9, with 13 bases in between. Germline V gives CDR1 SGHRS, CDR2 YFSETQ. The CDR3 is made up of 13 amino acids. Peripheral blood, about 9.8 milliliters per donor, was collected. Samples had at least 6 million PBMCs isolated from them.

The sample comprised blood. The chain carries TRBV5-1 and TRBJ2-4; possible D gene TRBD2, 5 bases. The origin of this receptor is a woman aged 70-85 years in good health. The CDR3 DNA follows: TGCGCCAGCAGCTACGAGGGAGAGAGCATTCAGTACTTC. Translation: CASSYEGESIQYF.